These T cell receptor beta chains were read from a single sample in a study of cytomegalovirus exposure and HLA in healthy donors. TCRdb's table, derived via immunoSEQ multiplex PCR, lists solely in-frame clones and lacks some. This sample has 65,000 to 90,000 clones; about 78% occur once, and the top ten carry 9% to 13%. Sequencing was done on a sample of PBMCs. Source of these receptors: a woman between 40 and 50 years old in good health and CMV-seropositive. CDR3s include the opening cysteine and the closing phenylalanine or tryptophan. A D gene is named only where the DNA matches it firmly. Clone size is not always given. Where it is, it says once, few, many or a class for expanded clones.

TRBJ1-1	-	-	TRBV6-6	CASREPNTEAFF	TGTGCCAGCCGGGAGCCGAACACTGAAGCTTTCTTT
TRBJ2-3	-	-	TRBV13	CASRLRGDTQYF	TGTGCCAGCAGGCTAAGGGGGGATACGCAGTATTTT
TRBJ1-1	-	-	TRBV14	CASSPEGGGRPNTEAFF	TGTGCCAGCAGCCCCGAGGGCGGGGGCAGACCGAACACTGAAGCTTTCTTT
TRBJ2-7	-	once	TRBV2	CASRDSSYEQYF	TGTGCCAGCAGGGACAGCTCCTACGAGCAGTACTTC
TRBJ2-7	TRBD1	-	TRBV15	CATSRGDRGPYEQYF	TGTGCCACCAGCAGGGGGGACAGAGGTCCCTACGAGCAGTACTTC
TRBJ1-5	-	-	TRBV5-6	CASSLAGGRSQPQHF	TGTGCCAGCAGCTTGGCGGGGGGCCGGAGTCAGCCCCAGCATTTT
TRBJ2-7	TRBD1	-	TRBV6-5	CASSPRTGRYEQYF	TGTGCCAGCAGTCCACGGACAGGGCGTTACGAGCAGTACTTC
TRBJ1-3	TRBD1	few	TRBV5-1	CASSSGTGRSGNTIYF	TGCGCCAGCAGCTCGGGGACAGGGAGGTCCGGAAACACCATATATTTT
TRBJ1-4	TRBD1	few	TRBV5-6	CASSLASGGGKANEKLFF	TGTGCCAGCAGCCTAGCTTCAGGGGGCGGAAAGGCTAATGAAAAACTGTTTTTT
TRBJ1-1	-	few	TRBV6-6	CASSFQSGDTEAFF	TGTGCCAGCAGTTTCCAGTCGGGTGACACTGAAGCTTTCTTT
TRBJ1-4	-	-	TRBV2	CASRPSRRSATNEKLFF	TGTGCCAGCAGGCCCAGTCGGAGGAGTGCAACTAATGAAAAACTGTTTTTT
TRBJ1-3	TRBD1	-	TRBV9	CASSGGQGVPYSGNTIYF	TGTGCCAGCAGCGGGGGGCAGGGGGTTCCCTACTCTGGAAACACCATATATTTT
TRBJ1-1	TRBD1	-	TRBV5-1	CASSSTGARTEAFF	TGCGCCAGCAGCTCTACAGGGGCGCGCACTGAAGCTTTCTTT
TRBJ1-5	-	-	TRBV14	CASSQGRVGPQHF	TGTGCCAGCAGCCAAGGGCGGGTGGGTCCCCAGCATTTT
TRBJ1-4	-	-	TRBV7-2	CASSSQGPNEKLFF	TGTGCCAGCAGCTCACAGGGTCCAAATGAAAAACTGTTTTTT
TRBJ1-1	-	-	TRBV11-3	CASSLSTGGTEAFF	TGTGCCAGCAGCTTAAGCACCGGAGGGACTGAAGCTTTCTTT
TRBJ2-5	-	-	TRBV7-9	CSSSLNKETQYF	TGTTCCAGCAGCTTAAACAAAGAGACCCAGTACTTC
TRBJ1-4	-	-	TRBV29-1	CSVRGAVMDEKLFF	TGCAGCGTCCGGGGGGCAGTTATGGATGAAAAACTGTTTTTT
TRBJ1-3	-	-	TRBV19	CATDRSTGNTIYF	TGTGCCACCGACAGGAGCACTGGAAACACCATATATTTT
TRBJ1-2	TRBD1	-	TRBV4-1	CASSPGQGARYGYTF	TGCGCCAGCAGCCCCGGACAGGGGGCGAGGTATGGCTACACCTTC
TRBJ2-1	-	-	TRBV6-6	CASSYSVGSEQFF	TGTGCCAGCAGTTACTCGGTCGGGTCTGAGCAGTTCTTC
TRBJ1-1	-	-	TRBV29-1	CSVADSVVIDTEAFF	TGCAGCGTTGCGGACAGCGTGGTTATAGACACTGAAGCTTTCTTT
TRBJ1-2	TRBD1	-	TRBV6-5	CASSRGTAYGYTF	TGTGCCAGCAGTCGGGGGACAGCTTATGGCTACACCTTC
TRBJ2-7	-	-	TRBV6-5	CASSYSDRGGREQYF	TGTGCCAGCAGTTACTCGGACAGGGGCGGGAGGGAGCAGTACTTC
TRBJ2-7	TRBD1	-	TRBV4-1	CASSPRQGNSYEQYF	TGCGCCAGCAGCCCTCGACAGGGGAACTCCTACGAGCAGTACTTC
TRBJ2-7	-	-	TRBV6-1	CASSDASYEQYF	TGTGCCAGCAGTGACGCGTCCTACGAGCAGTACTTC
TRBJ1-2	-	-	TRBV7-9	CASSLLPRLGYTF	TGTGCCAGCAGCTTACTACCGCGATTGGGCTACACCTTC
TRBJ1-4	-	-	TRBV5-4	CASSLAGGSEKLFF	TGTGCCAGCAGCTTGGCAGGAGGTTCTGAAAAACTGTTTTTT
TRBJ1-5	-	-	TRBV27	CASSWASYQPQHF	TGTGCCAGCAGTTGGGCGAGTTATCAGCCCCAGCATTTT
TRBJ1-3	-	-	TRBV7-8	CASRTTGNTIYF	TGTGCCAGCAGGACAACTGGAAACACCATATATTTT
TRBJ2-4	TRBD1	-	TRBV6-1	CASSALRDRQNIQYF	TGTGCCAGCAGTGCGCTCCGGGACAGGCAAAACATTCAGTACTTC
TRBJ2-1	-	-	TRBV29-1	CSVNGDTYNEQFF	TGCAGCGTCAACGGGGACACTTACAATGAGCAGTTCTTC
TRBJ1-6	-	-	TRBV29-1	CSVDQGPGSPLHF	TGCAGCGTTGATCAGGGGCCTGGGTCACCCCTCCACTTT
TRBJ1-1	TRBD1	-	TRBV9	CASSLTGNGDTEAFF	TGTGCCAGCAGCCTGACAGGGAATGGGGACACTGAAGCTTTCTTT
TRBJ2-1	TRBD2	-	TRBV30	CAGFGRGGLTYNEQFF	TGTGCCGGCTTTGGGCGGGGGGGCTTAACCTACAATGAGCAGTTCTTC
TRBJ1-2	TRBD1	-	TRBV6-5	CASSYGRGNYGYTF	TGTGCCAGCAGTTACGGCAGGGGGAACTATGGCTACACCTTC
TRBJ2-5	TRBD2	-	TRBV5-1	CASSLGLAGQETQYF	TGCGCCAGCAGCTTGGGACTAGCGGGACAAGAGACCCAGTACTTC
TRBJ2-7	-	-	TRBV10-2	CATGLGHREYF	TGCGCCACCGGACTCGGACACAGGGAGTACTTC
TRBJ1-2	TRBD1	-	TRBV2	CASSTGGAGYRSYGYTF	TGTGCCAGCAGTACAGGGGGCGCAGGGTATAGAAGCTATGGCTACACCTTC
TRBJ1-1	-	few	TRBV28	CASSAPTENTEAFF	TGTGCCAGCAGTGCCCCCACTGAGAACACTGAAGCTTTCTTT
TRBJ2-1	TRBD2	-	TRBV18	CASSLGLAGTNEDEQFF	TGTGCCAGCTCACTTGGACTAGCGGGGACCAACGAGGATGAGCAGTTCTTC
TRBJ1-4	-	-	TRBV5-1	CASSVGDANEKLFF	TGCGCCAGCAGCGTCGGGGATGCTAATGAAAAACTGTTTTTT
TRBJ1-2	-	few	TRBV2	CASSELAGSYGYTF	TGTGCCAGCAGTGAACTTGCAGGGTCCTATGGCTACACCTTC
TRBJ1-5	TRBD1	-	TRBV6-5	CASSAGGSNQPQHF	TGTGCCAGCAGTGCAGGGGGAAGCAATCAGCCCCAGCATTTT
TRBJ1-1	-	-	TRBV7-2	CASSLEAGVNTEAFF	TGTGCCAGCAGCTTAGAGGCAGGGGTTAACACTGAAGCTTTCTTT
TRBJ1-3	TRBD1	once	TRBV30	CAWSVVLRDRFLLSGNTIYF	TGTGCCTGGAGTGTAGTCCTCCGGGACAGGTTCCTGCTCTCTGGAAACACCATATATTTT
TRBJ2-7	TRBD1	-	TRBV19	CASRVRDRGLGEQYF	TGTGCCAGTAGAGTACGAGACAGGGGCCTGGGCGAGCAGTACTTC